This entry lists 25 T cell receptor beta chains sequenced from one sample in a study of response to subunit inactivated influenza vaccine. One entry per CDR3 protein, called by TCRdb with MiXCR from the RT-PCR reads. The sample includes over 750,000 distinct CDR3 sequences, roughly 20% seen only once; the top ten take roughly 10%. Sequences were derived from PBMCs from blood, sampled 5 to 6 days after vaccination. The receptors shown here come from a man between 50 and 59 years old who received an inactivated influenza vaccine.

The gene calls are TRBV7-9 and TRBJ2-1; TRBD1 matches at 8 bases. Unmatched junction bases numbered 9, after V lost 4 bases and J lost 7 bases. CDR3 size: 15 residues. Per the germline V gene, CDR1 is SEHNR and CDR2 is FQNEAQ (reference sequence). The CDR3 spells CASSSGQGHNNEQFF. The CDR3 DNA reads as TGTGCCAGCAGCTCCGGACAGGGCCATAATAATGAGCAGTTCTTC.

The rearrangement links TRBV29-1 to TRBJ2-1; D is unclear. Germline loops: CDR1 SQVTM, CDR2 ANQGSEA. The length of the CDR3 is 14 residues. V dropped 5 bases and J dropped 8 bases, with 19 bases sitting between them. In DNA form, the CDR3 reads TGCAGCGTTAAATCTAACAAGATTGTGGATGAGCAGTTCTTC. It is translated as CSVKSNKIVDEQFF.

CDR3 loop: CRGTDVLNTEAFF. CDR3 nucleotide sequence: TGCAGGGGTACAGACGTTTTGAACACTGAAGCTTTCTTT. This sequence joins TRBV20-1 and TRBJ1-1, with D uncertain. The CDR3 loop spans 13 amino acids. Germline assignment: CDR1 DFQATT and CDR2 SNEGSKA (reference sequence).

The rearrangement joins TRBV6-1 to TRBJ2-2; D perhaps matches TRBD1 (5 bases). The CDR3 contains 14 residues. Per germline, CDR1 MNHNS and CDR2 SASEGT. V dropped 7 bases and J dropped 0 bases, with 9 bases sitting between them. CDR3 in amino acids: CASNRGANTGELFF. The DNA for the CDR3 is TGTGCCAGCAATAGGGGTGCGAACACCGGGGAGCTGTTTTTT.

In this sample, this clonotype turned up a few times. This rearrangement joins TRBV3-1 to TRBJ2-1; 12 positions agree with TRBD2. Germline-derived CDR1 and CDR2 are LGHDT and YNNKEL (reference sequence). V was pared by 4 bases and J by 6 bases, with 4 bases of the junction left unmatched. The CDR3 loop spans 15 amino acids. The CDR3 region is CASSPTSGGFNEQFF. The CDR3 DNA follows: TGTGCCAGCAGCCCTACTAGCGGGGGGTTCAATGAGCAGTTCTTC.

This clonotype has more than one count but fewer than ten. The rearrangement joins TRBV4-3 to TRBJ2-3, with D possibly matching TRBD1 (6 bases). This CDR3 spans 15 amino acids. Germline CDR1 is LGHNA and CDR2 is YSLEER. V was cut by 0 bases and J by 4 bases, with 11 bases left in between. CDR3 protein: CASSQDRHRADTQYF. CDR3 coding DNA: TGCGCCAGCAGCCAAGATAGGCACAGGGCAGATACGCAGTATTTT.

The chain links TRBV4-1 to TRBJ2-1, with TRBD2 matching 8 bases. This CDR3 is 16 amino acids long. Germline values: CDR1 MGHRA, CDR2 YSYEKL. V lost 4 bases to trimming and J lost 0 bases; unmatched junction nucleotides: 5. Written as DNA, the CDR3 is TGCGCCAGCAGCCGACTAGGACTAGCCTCCTACAATGAGCAGTTCTTC. Amino acid sequence: CASSRLGLASYNEQFF.

This clonotype was seen a handful of times. The J gene is TRBJ2-7, the V gene TRBV27; possibly TRBD2 for D (6 bases). The CDR3 covers 16 residues. V lost 5 bases and J lost 0, with 17 bases in between. CDR1 is MNHEY, CDR2 SMNVEV, per germline (reference sequence). CDR3 amino acids: CASSPRTWRDSYEQYF. The DNA of the CDR3 is TGTGCCAGCAGTCCGAGGACATGGAGGGACTCCTACGAGCAGTACTTC.

The chain employs TRBV9 and TRBJ1-5; TRBD1 might be the D (5 bases). Trimming took 4 bases from V and 6 from J, leaving 17 bases between them. The CDR3 contains 15 residues. Germline CDR1 SGDLS, CDR2 YYNGEE. CDR3 DNA sequence: TGTGCCAGCAGCCCCGGCGACAGAAACCGTCAGCCCCAGCATTTT. Translating gives CASSPGDRNRQPQHF.

This clonotype occurred a few times. The V call is TRBV21-1, the J call TRBJ2-1; TRBD1, the D gene given by the table, was not confirmed from the DNA. TRBV21-1 is shown as a pseudogene. The CDR3 runs 16 residues. CDR3 coding DNA: TGTGCCAGCAGCTTAGGCGGGACCCCCCCCTACAATGAGCAGTTCTTC. Protein product: CASSLGGTPPYNEQFF.

This clonotype was seen only a few times. The V and J genes are TRBV6-5 and TRBJ2-7, with D perhaps matching TRBD1 (5 bases). V was cut by 0 bases and J by 8 bases, with 11 bases left in between. CDR3 length: 13 residues. Germline-derived CDR1 and CDR2 are MNHEY and SVGAGI. In DNA form, the CDR3 reads TGTGCCAGCAGTTACTCGTCAGGGTCCCAGCAGTACTTC. This gives the protein CASSYSSGSQQYF.

This clonotype turned up a few times. The chain uses TRBV29-1 and TRBJ2-3; TRBD1 matches at 9 bases. With V trimmed by 7 bases and J by 6 bases, 8 bases remained unmatched. The germline V gene has CDR1 SQVTM and CDR2 ANQGSEA. The CDR3 is 13 amino acids. The CDR3 reads CSARDREVDTQYF. The CDR3 bases are TGCAGCGCCCGGGACAGGGAAGTGGATACGCAGTATTTT.

This clonotype was observed a few times. V is TRBV7-8 and J is TRBJ2-7; possible D gene TRBD1, 6 bases. The CDR3 runs to 14 residues. Germline V gene data show CDR1 as SGHVS and CDR2 as FQNEAQ. Trimming stripped 5 bases from V and 0 bases from J, with 11 bases between. The CDR3 coding sequence is TGTGCCAGCAGCAGAGGGACACCCTCCTACGAGCAGTACTTC. It specifies CASSRGTPSYEQYF. The full variable domain, completed using reference TRBV7-8 and TRBJ2-7, is GAGVSQSPRYKVAKRGQDVALRCDPISGHVSLFWYQQALGQGPEFLTYFQNEAQLDKSGLPSDRFFAERPEGSVSTLKIQRTQQEDSAVYLCASSRGTPSYEQYFGPGTRLTVT.

This clonotype appeared a few times. The gene calls are TRBV12-3 or TRBV12-4 and TRBJ2-7; the D gene is possibly TRBD1 (5 bases). Trimming removed 8 bases from V and 5 bases from J, with 10 bases in between. The CDR3 runs 11 residues. Here the CDR3 DNA reads TGTGCCAGCGGAAACAGGAACGAGCAGTACTTC. The encoded protein is CASGNRNEQYF.

The chain combines TRBV5-1 with TRBJ2-6, with D perhaps TRBD1 (6 bases). CDR3 length equals 14 residues. Trimming shortened V by 7 bases and J by 3 bases, and 11 bases separated the two germline ends. Germline V gives CDR1 SGHRS, CDR2 YFSETQ. CDR3 bases: TGCGCCAGCGGAACAGGGTTTGGGGCCAACGTCCTGACTTTC. Protein product: CASGTGFGANVLTF. Using reference TRBV5-1 and TRBJ2-6 for the parts outside the CDR3, the full variable domain is KAGVTQTPRYLIKTRGQQVTLSCSPISGHRSVSWYQQTPGQGLQFLFEYFSETQRNKGNFPGRFSGRQFSNSRSEMNVSTLELGDSALYLCASGTGFGANVLTFGAGSRLTVL.

The chain recombines TRBV11-1 with TRBJ1-1; D possibly corresponds to TRBD1 (5 bases). From germline, CDR1 is SGHAT and CDR2 FQDESV (reference sequence). V lost 7 bases and J 5 bases, leaving 14 bases between the germline ends. This CDR3 has 13 amino acids. The CDR3 here is CASTRPGGTEAFF. The CDR3 nucleotides read TGTGCCAGCACCCGGCCGGGGGGTACTGAAGCTTTCTTT.

Only a few counts were recorded for this clonotype. The V and J genes are TRBV5-1 and TRBJ2-7; D gene uncertain. The germline CDR1 and CDR2 sequences are SGHRS and YFSETQ. This CDR3 has 13 residues. Between the trimmed V and J ends, which lost 0 bases and 4 bases, there was a span of 8 bases. The CDR3 is CASSLGEFYEQYF. The CDR3 coding sequence is TGCGCCAGCAGCTTGGGGGAATTTTACGAGCAGTACTTC. The entire variable domain, with the rest obtained from reference TRBV5-1 and TRBJ2-7, is as follows: KAGVTQTPRYLIKTRGQQVTLSCSPISGHRSVSWYQQTPGQGLQFLFEYFSETQRNKGNFPGRFSGRQFSNSRSEMNVSTLELGDSALYLCASSLGEFYEQYFGPGTRLTVT.

The chain has TRBV20-1 and TRBJ2-5; the match to TRBD2 covers 7 bases. V trimming: 3 bases; J trimming: 0 bases; junction bases outside the gene matches: 1. The CDR3 totals 13 residues. Looked up from germline, CDR1 is DFQATT and CDR2 is SNEGSKA (reference sequence). CDR3 nucleotides: TGCAGTGCTAGGGGGGGGAACCAAGAGACCCAGTACTTC. It translates to CSARGGNQETQYF.

This clonotype was counted a few times. J is TRBJ2-3 and V is TRBV29-1, with 7 bases that match TRBD1. CDR1 SQVTM and CDR2 ANQGSEA come from the germline V gene. The CDR3 totals 16 residues. V was clipped by 4 bases and J by 0 bases; unmatched bases: 10. CDR3 DNA: TGCAGCGTTGTAATGGTGGGGACAGAGAGCACAGATACGCAGTATTTT. Translated: CSVVMVGTESTDTQYF.

This clonotype occurred many times. The chain employs TRBV12-3 or TRBV12-4 and TRBJ2-2; tentatively, D is TRBD1 or TRBD2 (5 bases each). The CDR3 sequence is 15 residues long. Trimming stripped 4 bases from V and 4 bases from J, with 13 bases between. The CDR3 DNA sequence: TGTGCCAGCAGTTGGGGGAGAACTATCACCGGGGAGCTGTTTTTT. Protein: CASSWGRTITGELFF.

This sequence joins TRBV29-1 and TRBJ1-1, with D possibly being TRBD1 (5 bases). CDR1 and CDR2 from the germline V gene are SQVTM and ANQGSEA. CDR3 length equals 14 residues. V was clipped by 5 bases and J by 1 base, with 14 bases between them. In nucleotides, the CDR3 is TGCAGCGTTAGTACAGGTAGACAGAACACTGAAGCTTTCTTT. Protein sequence: CSVSTGRQNTEAFF.

This clonotype was recorded at least ten times. The chain recombines TRBV4-3 with TRBJ2-5; D gene ambiguous. Trimming stripped 0 bases from V and 3 bases from J, with 5 bases between. CDR3 length: 13 residues. Germline V CDR1 and CDR2: LGHNA, YSLEER. The CDR3 DNA reads TGCGCCAGCAGCCAAGACCGCGAAGAGACCCAGTACTTC. It translates to CASSQDREETQYF.

This clonotype has just a few counts. V and J are TRBV6-2 or TRBV6-3 and TRBJ2-7, with 14 bases identical to TRBD2. Per the germline V gene, CDR1 is MNHEY and CDR2 is SVGEGT. The J segment lost 3 bases and the V segment lost 10 bases, leaving 23 bases of the junction unmatched. The CDR3 length is 20 residues. The CDR3, as DNA: TGTGCCACACGCCTCCCCTCAGGGACAGGGACTAGCGGGAGCATCTACGAGCAGTACTTC. It encodes CATRLPSGTGTSGSIYEQYF.

This clonotype has more than one count but fewer than ten. J is TRBJ2-3 and V is TRBV20-1; TRBD2 aligns across 10 bases. The CDR3 consists of 16 residues. V trimming: 0 bases; J trimming: 6 bases; junction bases outside the gene matches: 9. CDR1 and CDR2 (germline): DFQATT, SNEGSKA (reference sequence). In DNA, the CDR3 is TGCAGTGCTAGAGATCATAGCGGGAGGCCGCCGGATACGCAGTATTTT. Residues: CSARDHSGRPPDTQYF.

This clonotype has a handful of counts. This chain's CDR3 is CASSLGLAAGELFF. The CDR3 DNA follows: TGTGCCAGCAGCTTGGGACTAGCGGCGGGGGAGCTGTTTTTT. The J gene is TRBJ2-2, the V gene TRBV5-6; 9 bases align to TRBD2. The CDR3 sequence is 14 residues long. CDR1 is SGHDT and CDR2 is YYEEEE in the germline V gene. V trimming: 0 bases; J trimming: 8 bases; junction bases outside the gene matches: 2.